A selection of T cell receptor beta chains follows, all from one sample in a study of blood T cell repertoires in COVID-19. Profiling relied on immunoSEQ multiplex PCR, and the TCRdb table lists in-frame clones only, not all of them. The table has over 60,000 clones, about 88% seen once. Sequenced: peripheral blood. These receptors all come from a man older than 75 with acute or convalescent COVID-19. CDR3s include the opening cysteine and the closing phenylalanine or tryptophan. Fields, in order: D gene, CDR3 length, V gene, clone size, J gene, CDR3 protein, CDR3 DNA. D genes are given only for firm matches. Expanded clones get a size class; other rows say once, few or many, or leave the size out.

d_gene: TRBD1; len: 13; v_gene: TRBV2; abundance: NA; j_gene: TRBJ1-4; CDR3aa: CASSSTGALGLFF; CDR3nt: TGTGCCAGCAGTTCGACAGGGGCTTTGGGACTGTTTTTT
d_gene: NA; len: 15; v_gene: TRBV7-2; abundance: once; j_gene: TRBJ1-5; CDR3aa: CASSPTGIINQPQHF; CDR3nt: TGTGCCAGCAGCCCAACGGGGATCATCAATCAGCCCCAGCATTTT
d_gene: TRBD1; len: 17; v_gene: TRBV10-3; abundance: NA; j_gene: TRBJ1-2; CDR3aa: CATPGGDRSNPYDGYTF; CDR3nt: TGTGCCACCCCTGGAGGGGACAGGTCAAACCCCTACGATGGCTACACCTTC
d_gene: NA; len: 13; v_gene: TRBV11-1; abundance: NA; j_gene: TRBJ1-1; CDR3aa: CASRADMGTEAFF; CDR3nt: TGTGCCAGCAGGGCGGACATGGGGACTGAAGCTTTCTTT
d_gene: NA; len: 12; v_gene: TRBV5-1; abundance: NA; j_gene: TRBJ2-7; CDR3aa: CASSPDSYEQYF; CDR3nt: TGCGCCAGCAGCCCGGACAGCTACGAGCAGTACTTC
d_gene: NA; len: 13; v_gene: TRBV6-2/TRBV6-3; abundance: NA; j_gene: TRBJ2-3; CDR3aa: CASSLPPGVTQYF; CDR3nt: TGTGCCAGCAGTTTACCACCAGGTGTTACGCAGTATTTT
d_gene: NA; len: 16; v_gene: TRBV27; abundance: NA; j_gene: TRBJ1-1; CDR3aa: CASEPPDNHTNTEAFF; CDR3nt: TGTGCCAGCGAGCCCCCGGACAACCACACGAACACTGAAGCTTTCTTT
d_gene: TRBD1; len: 16; v_gene: TRBV7-9; abundance: once; j_gene: TRBJ2-2; CDR3aa: CASSSTTGVKTGELFF; CDR3nt: TGTGCCAGCAGCTCTACGACAGGGGTTAAAACCGGGGAGCTGTTTTTT
d_gene: TRBD2; len: 17; v_gene: TRBV24-1; abundance: NA; j_gene: TRBJ2-1; CDR3aa: CATSDFSGLAGVDEQFF; CDR3nt: TGTGCCACCAGTGATTTCTCGGGACTAGCGGGAGTAGATGAGCAGTTCTTC
d_gene: NA; len: 15; v_gene: TRBV7-2; abundance: NA; j_gene: TRBJ1-5; CDR3aa: CASSLSSGMGQPQHF; CDR3nt: TGTGCCAGCAGCCTATCCTCAGGGATGGGCCAGCCCCAGCATTTT
d_gene: NA; len: 13; v_gene: TRBV29-1; abundance: NA; j_gene: TRBJ2-4; CDR3aa: CSGRAAGGNIQYF; CDR3nt: TGCAGCGGGCGGGCAGCGGGCGGAAACATTCAGTACTTC
d_gene: NA; len: 15; v_gene: TRBV19; abundance: once; j_gene: TRBJ2-5; CDR3aa: CASSNRGSIQETQYF; CDR3nt: TGTGCCAGTAGTAACCGGGGTTCAATACAAGAGACCCAGTACTTC
d_gene: NA; len: 15; v_gene: TRBV9; abundance: once; j_gene: TRBJ2-1; CDR3aa: CASSVLQGSYNEQFF; CDR3nt: TGTGCCAGCAGCGTACTGCAGGGCTCCTACAATGAGCAGTTCTTC
d_gene: TRBD2; len: 14; v_gene: TRBV9; abundance: NA; j_gene: TRBJ2-3; CDR3aa: CASSVGGVSDTQYF; CDR3nt: TGTGCCAGCAGCGTGGGGGGGGTTTCAGATACGCAGTATTTT
d_gene: TRBD1; len: 15; v_gene: TRBV27; abundance: NA; j_gene: TRBJ1-4; CDR3aa: CASSPLDRVAEKLFF; CDR3nt: TGTGCCAGCAGTCCGCTGGACAGGGTTGCTGAAAAACTGTTTTTT
d_gene: NA; len: 14; v_gene: TRBV19; abundance: once; j_gene: TRBJ1-1; CDR3aa: CASSIGHIGTEAFF; CDR3nt: TGTGCCAGTAGTATAGGTCACATCGGGACTGAAGCTTTCTTT
d_gene: NA; len: 11; v_gene: TRBV20-1; abundance: NA; j_gene: TRBJ1-4; CDR3aa: CSASDRGKLFF; CDR3nt: TGCAGTGCCTCCGATAGAGGAAAACTGTTTTTT
d_gene: NA; len: 14; v_gene: TRBV7-9; abundance: NA; j_gene: TRBJ1-1; CDR3aa: CASSLGAGNTEAFF; CDR3nt: TGTGCCAGCAGCTTAGGGGCAGGGAACACTGAAGCTTTCTTT
d_gene: NA; len: 15; v_gene: TRBV20-1; abundance: NA; j_gene: TRBJ1-5; CDR3aa: CSASTASHVNQPQHF; CDR3nt: TGCAGTGCTAGTACAGCCTCGCACGTTAATCAGCCCCAGCATTTT
d_gene: NA; len: 17; v_gene: TRBV11-2; abundance: NA; j_gene: TRBJ2-7; CDR3aa: CASSLEFEGISPYEQYF; CDR3nt: TGTGCCAGCAGCTTAGAGTTCGAGGGTATTTCGCCCTACGAGCAGTACTTC
d_gene: TRBD1; len: 15; v_gene: TRBV3-1/TRBV3-2; abundance: NA; j_gene: TRBJ2-3; CDR3aa: CASSQRTGGTDTQYF; CDR3nt: TGTGCCAGCAGCCAGCGGACAGGGGGCACAGATACGCAGTATTTT
d_gene: TRBD1; len: 15; v_gene: TRBV5-4; abundance: few; j_gene: TRBJ1-1; CDR3aa: CASSFLQGMNTEAFF; CDR3nt: TGTGCCAGCAGCTTCCTACAGGGGATGAACACTGAAGCTTTCTTT
d_gene: TRBD2; len: 18; v_gene: TRBV5-4; abundance: NA; j_gene: TRBJ2-6; CDR3aa: CASSLWLAGSSGANVLTF; CDR3nt: TGTGCCAGCAGCTTGTGGCTAGCGGGGAGCTCTGGGGCCAACGTCCTGACTTTC
d_gene: NA; len: 16; v_gene: TRBV6-1; abundance: NA; j_gene: TRBJ1-5; CDR3aa: CASSEAGGASNQPQHF; CDR3nt: TGTGCCAGCAGTGAGGCCGGCGGGGCCAGCAATCAGCCCCAGCATTTT
d_gene: TRBD2; len: 12; v_gene: TRBV6-5; abundance: NA; j_gene: TRBJ2-7; CDR3aa: CASRDYPYEQYF; CDR3nt: TGTGCCAGCCGGGACTACCCCTACGAGCAGTACTTC
d_gene: NA; len: 14; v_gene: TRBV6-1; abundance: few; j_gene: TRBJ1-2; CDR3aa: CASSEAEGPYGYTF; CDR3nt: TGTGCCAGCAGTGAAGCAGAGGGCCCCTATGGCTACACCTTC
d_gene: TRBD2; len: 16; v_gene: TRBV5-4; abundance: NA; j_gene: TRBJ2-5; CDR3aa: CASSPEGTRGQETQYF; CDR3nt: TGTGCCAGCAGCCCGGAGGGGACTAGGGGCCAAGAGACCCAGTACTTC
d_gene: NA; len: 15; v_gene: TRBV7-9; abundance: NA; j_gene: TRBJ1-1; CDR3aa: CASSLRQSMNTEAFF; CDR3nt: TGTGCCAGCAGCCTTAGACAGTCCATGAACACTGAAGCTTTCTTT
d_gene: TRBD2; len: 18; v_gene: TRBV28; abundance: NA; j_gene: TRBJ2-3; CDR3aa: CASSSGLAGGRSTDTQYF; CDR3nt: TGTGCCAGCAGCTCGGGACTAGCGGGGGGCCGTAGCACAGATACGCAGTATTTT
d_gene: TRBD2; len: 15; v_gene: TRBV7-2; abundance: NA; j_gene: TRBJ2-3; CDR3aa: CASPGGRALADTQYF; CDR3nt: TGTGCCAGCCCCGGCGGGAGGGCCCTCGCAGATACGCAGTATTTT
d_gene: TRBD1; len: 13; v_gene: TRBV12-3/TRBV12-4; abundance: NA; j_gene: TRBJ1-2; CDR3aa: CASSPTGDYGYTF; CDR3nt: TGTGCCAGCAGCCCTACAGGGGACTATGGCTACACCTTC
d_gene: TRBD1; len: 14; v_gene: TRBV10-3; abundance: few; j_gene: TRBJ1-1; CDR3aa: CAISEDRGQTEAFF; CDR3nt: TGTGCCATCAGCGAGGACAGGGGGCAAACTGAAGCTTTCTTT
d_gene: NA; len: 18; v_gene: TRBV5-6; abundance: NA; j_gene: TRBJ1-1; CDR3aa: CASSLEGGLQQLNTEAFF; CDR3nt: TGTGCCAGCAGCTTGGAGGGGGGGCTCCAGCAACTGAACACTGAAGCTTTCTTT
d_gene: NA; len: 15; v_gene: TRBV9; abundance: NA; j_gene: TRBJ1-5; CDR3aa: CASSAQGSDNQPQHF; CDR3nt: TGTGCCAGCAGCGCACAGGGCTCAGACAATCAGCCCCAGCATTTT
d_gene: NA; len: 15; v_gene: TRBV6-5; abundance: NA; j_gene: TRBJ2-5; CDR3aa: CASSHFTRAQETQYF; CDR3nt: TGTGCCAGCAGTCACTTTACCAGGGCCCAAGAGACCCAGTACTTC
d_gene: TRBD1; len: 15; v_gene: TRBV19; abundance: NA; j_gene: TRBJ2-7; CDR3aa: CASSSGTGWVYEQYF; CDR3nt: TGTGCCAGTAGTAGCGGGACAGGGTGGGTCTACGAGCAGTACTTC
d_gene: NA; len: 12; v_gene: TRBV3-1/TRBV3-2; abundance: NA; j_gene: TRBJ2-7; CDR3aa: CASSQAQREQYF; CDR3nt: TGTGCCAGCAGCCAAGCCCAGCGGGAGCAGTACTTC
d_gene: NA; len: 13; v_gene: TRBV30; abundance: NA; j_gene: TRBJ2-7; CDR3aa: CAWSSIREALQYF; CDR3nt: TGTGCCTGGAGTAGTATCAGGGAGGCTTTGCAGTACTTC
d_gene: NA; len: 12; v_gene: TRBV6-6; abundance: NA; j_gene: TRBJ1-5; CDR3aa: CASTRGNQPQHF; CDR3nt: TGTGCCAGCACCCGGGGCAATCAGCCCCAGCATTTT
d_gene: TRBD2; len: 19; v_gene: TRBV5-1; abundance: NA; j_gene: TRBJ2-3; CDR3aa: CASSWGPPGLAGITDTQYF; CDR3nt: TGCGCCAGCAGCTGGGGACCACCGGGACTAGCGGGGATCACAGATACGCAGTATTTT
d_gene: TRBD2; len: 14; v_gene: TRBV13; abundance: NA; j_gene: TRBJ2-3; CDR3aa: CASSLGTSGDTQYF; CDR3nt: TGTGCCAGCAGCTTAGGGACTAGCGGAGATACGCAGTATTTT
d_gene: TRBD1; len: 15; v_gene: TRBV12-5; abundance: once; j_gene: TRBJ2-4; CDR3aa: CASGLTGIAKNIQYF; CDR3nt: TGTGCTAGTGGCCTGACAGGGATTGCCAAAAACATTCAGTACTTC
d_gene: NA; len: 14; v_gene: TRBV27; abundance: NA; j_gene: TRBJ1-1; CDR3aa: CASSSRGGNTEAFF; CDR3nt: TGTGCCAGCTCCTCTCGCGGGGGGAACACTGAAGCTTTCTTT
d_gene: NA; len: 16; v_gene: TRBV5-5; abundance: NA; j_gene: TRBJ2-1; CDR3aa: CASSPLATGIGNEQFF; CDR3nt: TGTGCCAGCAGCCCTCTCGCGACCGGGATCGGAAATGAGCAGTTCTTC
d_gene: TRBD1; len: 19; v_gene: TRBV9; abundance: NA; j_gene: TRBJ1-4; CDR3aa: CASSVSGTESLGANEKLFF; CDR3nt: TGTGCCAGCAGCGTCTCAGGGACAGAGAGTTTAGGAGCTAATGAAAAACTGTTTTTT
d_gene: NA; len: 13; v_gene: TRBV2; abundance: NA; j_gene: TRBJ1-1; CDR3aa: CASSGQSNTEAFF; CDR3nt: TGTGCCAGCAGTGGGCAGTCGAACACTGAAGCTTTCTTT
d_gene: NA; len: 16; v_gene: TRBV9; abundance: NA; j_gene: TRBJ2-1; CDR3aa: CASSPQGGRGGDEQFF; CDR3nt: TGTGCCAGCAGCCCCCAGGGAGGGAGGGGGGGTGATGAGCAGTTCTTC
d_gene: NA; len: 13; v_gene: TRBV12-3/TRBV12-4; abundance: NA; j_gene: TRBJ2-2; CDR3aa: CASSPLNTGELFF; CDR3nt: TGTGCCAGCAGCCCATTGAACACCGGGGAGCTGTTTTTT
d_gene: NA; len: 15; v_gene: TRBV11-2; abundance: NA; j_gene: TRBJ1-6; CDR3aa: CASSLDYGVDSPLHF; CDR3nt: TGTGCCAGCAGCTTAGATTACGGGGTGGATTCACCCCTCCACTTT
d_gene: TRBD2; len: 19; v_gene: TRBV5-1; abundance: NA; j_gene: TRBJ2-2; CDR3aa: CASSLGLAGGPSNTGELFF; CDR3nt: TGCGCCAGCAGCCTCGGACTAGCGGGAGGGCCTTCGAACACCGGGGAGCTGTTTTTT
d_gene: NA; len: 15; v_gene: TRBV2; abundance: once; j_gene: TRBJ2-1; CDR3aa: CASKTGQGFYNEQFF; CDR3nt: TGTGCCAGCAAAACTGGGCAGGGATTCTACAATGAGCAGTTCTTC
d_gene: NA; len: 12; v_gene: TRBV6-5; abundance: NA; j_gene: TRBJ1-2; CDR3aa: CASSRINYGYTF; CDR3nt: TGTGCCAGCTCCAGGATTAACTATGGCTACACCTTC
d_gene: NA; len: 13; v_gene: TRBV3-1/TRBV3-2; abundance: NA; j_gene: TRBJ1-3; CDR3aa: CASSQDGGGTIYF; CDR3nt: TGTGCCAGCAGCCAAGATGGGGGGGGCACCATATATTTT